These T cell receptor beta chains were read from a single sample in a study of blood T cell repertoires in COVID-19. The repertoire was sequenced with immunoSEQ multiplex PCR; TCRdb's copy has only in-frame clones and lacks some. The sample records roughly 360,000 clones, roughly four fifths being singletons. The sample consisted of PBMCs or T cells enriched from blood (not recorded which). These receptors were taken from a woman in her 50s who had recovered from COVID-19. The CDR3 runs from the conserved cysteine through the conserved F or W. Each record gives: V gene, D gene, clone size, J gene, CDR3 protein, CDR3 DNA. A D gene is named only where the DNA matches it firmly. Not all rows give a size; the values are once, few, many and, for expanded clones, a class.

>TRBV5-4|TRBD2|NA|TRBJ2-1
CASSSRLANSNEQFF
TGTGCCAGCAGCTCTCGACTAGCAAACAGCAATGAGCAGTTCTTC
>TRBV7-9|NA|NA|TRBJ1-1
CASSLGPAGQNTEAFF
TGTGCCAGCAGCTTAGGTCCGGCGGGGCAAAACACTGAAGCTTTCTTT
>TRBV7-2|NA|NA|TRBJ1-2
CAGARRGYGYTF
TGTGCCGGCGCGCGCCGGGGGTATGGCTACACCTTC
>TRBV4-3|NA|few|TRBJ1-5
CASSQERNQPQHF
TGCGCCAGCAGCCAAGAGCGAAATCAGCCCCAGCATTTT
>TRBV13|NA|NA|TRBJ1-1
CASSPDTEAFF
TGTGCCAGCAGCCCAGACACTGAAGCTTTCTTT
>TRBV5-4|NA|NA|TRBJ2-5
CASSWIGGYQETQYF
TGTGCCAGCAGCTGGATTGGGGGGTACCAAGAGACCCAGTACTTC
>TRBV11-2|NA|once|TRBJ1-2
CASSLERAHGYTF
TGTGCCAGCAGCTTAGAGAGGGCTCATGGCTACACCTTC
>TRBV7-2|NA|NA|TRBJ1-3
CASSFGTPWGGAGNTIYF
TGTGCCAGCAGCTTTGGGACTCCATGGGGGGGCGCCGGAAACACCATATATTTT
>TRBV10-3|TRBD1|NA|TRBJ2-7
CATSGQESSYEQYF
TGTGCCACCTCAGGACAGGAGAGCTCCTACGAGCAGTACTTC
>TRBV2|NA|NA|TRBJ2-5
CASSDLETQYF
TGTGCCAGCAGTGATCTGGAGACCCAGTACTTC
>TRBV5-1|NA|NA|TRBJ1-5
CASSLEAGVGQPQHF
TGCGCCAGCAGCTTGGAGGCAGGGGTTGGTCAGCCCCAGCATTTT
>TRBV15|TRBD2|NA|TRBJ2-5
CATSRWGLAGYQETQYF
TGTGCCACCAGCAGGTGGGGACTAGCGGGGTACCAAGAGACCCAGTACTTC
>TRBV30|NA|NA|TRBJ2-1
CAWIDSGFHEQFF
TGTGCCTGGATTGATAGCGGTTTCCATGAGCAGTTCTTC
>TRBV5-5|TRBD1|once|TRBJ1-2
CASSDRQGLGYTF
TGTGCCAGCAGCGACCGACAGGGGTTGGGCTACACCTTC
>TRBV5-1|TRBD1|NA|TRBJ1-1
CASSLGQGHRYTEAFF
TGCGCCAGCAGCTTGGGACAGGGGCACCGATACACTGAAGCTTTCTTT
>TRBV9|NA|once|TRBJ2-1
CASSVLPGDNEQFF
TGTGCCAGCAGCGTACTGCCGGGGGACAATGAGCAGTTCTTC
>TRBV5-1|NA|once|TRBJ1-1
CASSTLHGQNTEAFF
TGCGCCAGCAGCACTTTACACGGACAGAACACTGAAGCTTTCTTT
>TRBV7-2|NA|NA|TRBJ2-5
CASSLGVGEQYF
TGTGCCAGCAGCTTAGGTGTCGGGGAGCAGTACTTC
>TRBV24-1|TRBD2|NA|TRBJ2-5
CATSDSRTSGRETQYF
TGTGCCACCAGTGACTCCCGGACTAGTGGGAGAGAGACCCAGTACTTC
>TRBV2|TRBD1|NA|TRBJ1-2
CASGGRGQYGYTF
TGTGCCAGCGGTGGCAGGGGGCAGTATGGCTACACCTTC
>TRBV24-1|TRBD1|NA|TRBJ2-3
CATSDGGQGNTDTQYF
TGTGCCACCAGTGATGGAGGACAGGGAAACACAGATACGCAGTATTTT
>TRBV2|TRBD1|NA|TRBJ2-7
CASSSGTGGSYEQYF
TGTGCCAGCAGTTCCGGGACAGGGGGCTCCTACGAGCAGTACTTC
>TRBV6-5|NA|NA|TRBJ1-4
CASSPRAANEKLFF
TGTGCCAGCAGCCCCAGGGCTGCTAATGAAAAACTGTTTTTT
>TRBV27|NA|many|TRBJ2-1
CASSPGGAGSSPYYNEQFF
TGTGCCAGCAGTCCAGGCGGGGCAGGATCCAGTCCCTACTACAATGAGCAGTTCTTC
>TRBV7-2|TRBD1|NA|TRBJ2-5
CASSDRAETQYF
TGTGCCAGCAGTGACAGGGCAGAGACCCAGTACTTC
>TRBV5-4|TRBD2|few|TRBJ2-7
CASSRGGDPPSEQYF
TGTGCCAGCAGTCGCGGGGGGGACCCTCCCAGCGAGCAGTACTTC
>TRBV12-3/TRBV12-4|NA|NA|TRBJ2-1
CASSFRNEQFF
TGTGCCAGCAGTTTTCGCAATGAGCAGTTCTTC
>TRBV27|TRBD1|NA|TRBJ1-1
CASRETGGGYTEAFF
TGTGCCAGCAGAGAGACAGGGGGCGGTTACACTGAAGCTTTCTTT
>TRBV19|NA|once|TRBJ2-7
CASRLLGRSGDEQYF
TGTGCCAGTAGACTGCTGGGGAGGTCGGGGGACGAGCAGTACTTC
>TRBV24-1|TRBD1|once|TRBJ2-2
CATSDPHGTGRTGELFF
TGTGCCACCAGTGATCCGCACGGGACAGGGCGAACCGGGGAGCTGTTTTTT
>TRBV6-2/TRBV6-3|TRBD1|NA|TRBJ2-2
CASSFTWDRGRTSLTGELFF
TGTGCCAGCAGCTTCACCTGGGACAGGGGTAGAACCAGCCTCACCGGGGAGCTGTTTTTT
>TRBV5-8|TRBD1|once|TRBJ1-2
CASILPGQHYGYTF
TGTGCCAGCATTCTACCGGGACAGCACTATGGCTACACCTTC
>TRBV30|TRBD1|NA|TRBJ2-7
CAWEKDRGVAEQYF
TGTGCCTGGGAGAAGGACAGGGGAGTGGCGGAGCAGTACTTC
>TRBV6-2/TRBV6-3|NA|few|TRBJ2-1
CASSSLVNEQFF
TGTGCCAGCAGTTCCCTAGTCAATGAGCAGTTCTTC
>TRBV9|NA|NA|TRBJ1-1
CASSTTVGTEAFF
TGTGCCAGCAGCACTACGGTCGGGACTGAAGCTTTCTTT
>TRBV2|NA|NA|TRBJ1-2
CSTGDTNYGYTF
TGTTCTACCGGGGACACCAACTATGGCTACACCTTC
>TRBV5-1|NA|NA|TRBJ1-5
CASSPNHGGGAPSNQPQHF
TGCGCCAGCAGCCCCAACCACGGGGGGGGCGCACCGAGCAATCAGCCCCAGCATTTT
>TRBV5-1|TRBD1|NA|TRBJ1-1
CASSDPGQPNTEAFF
TGCGCCAGCAGCGATCCGGGACAGCCTAACACTGAAGCTTTCTTT
>TRBV3-1/TRBV3-2|NA|once|TRBJ1-1
CASSQSGPLNTEAFF
TGTGCCAGCAGCCAGAGCGGGCCCTTGAACACTGAAGCTTTCTTT
>TRBV4-1|NA|NA|TRBJ2-2
CASSQEGRYTGELFF
TGCGCCAGCAGCCAAGAGGGCCGCTACACCGGGGAGCTGTTTTTT
>TRBV6-4|NA|NA|TRBJ1-5
CASSAEKGNNQPQHF
TGTGCCAGCAGCGCGGAAAAGGGGAACAATCAGCCCCAGCATTTT
>TRBV29-1|TRBD2|NA|TRBJ2-1
CSVDLAGSRNEQFF
TGCAGCGTTGACTTAGCGGGGTCGCGGAATGAGCAGTTCTTC
>TRBV2|TRBD1|NA|TRBJ2-7
CASSGQGNYEQYF
TGTGCCAGCTCTGGACAGGGGAACTACGAGCAGTACTTC
>TRBV19|TRBD1|NA|TRBJ1-6
CASRQGVSPLHF
TGTGCCAGTAGGCAGGGGGTGTCACCCCTCCACTTT
>TRBV2|TRBD1|NA|TRBJ1-2
CASSSDREVIEGYTF
TGTGCCAGCTCATCAGACAGGGAAGTAATAGAGGGCTACACCTTC
>TRBV5-8|TRBD1|many|TRBJ2-4
CASSFWDRGKNIQYF
TGTGCCAGCAGCTTTTGGGACAGGGGAAAAAACATTCAGTACTTC
>TRBV9|NA|NA|TRBJ1-5
CASSRGEGRNQPQHF
TGTGCCAGCAGCCGGGGGGAGGGCCGCAATCAGCCCCAGCATTTT
>TRBV9|NA|NA|TRBJ1-4
CASSASGDLREKLFF
TGTGCCAGCAGCGCATCGGGGGACCTGAGGGAAAAACTGTTTTTT
>TRBV6-5|TRBD1|NA|TRBJ1-1
CASSWDRGTGGTEAFF
TGTGCCAGCAGTTGGGACCGCGGGACAGGGGGCACTGAAGCTTTCTTT
>TRBV4-3|NA|NA|TRBJ1-1
CASSSTLLNTNTEAFF
TGCGCCAGCAGCAGTACCCTACTAAATACGAACACTGAAGCTTTCTTT
>TRBV5-6|NA|NA|TRBJ2-5
CASYMGAAHQETQYF
TGTGCCAGCTACATGGGGGCGGCCCACCAAGAGACCCAGTACTTC
>TRBV6-5|TRBD1|NA|TRBJ1-2
CASSYTSGTDYGYTF
TGTGCCAGCAGTTATACATCCGGGACAGACTATGGCTACACCTTC
>TRBV7-2|NA|NA|TRBJ1-1
CASSSRGGTEAFF
TGTGCCAGCAGCTCCAGGGGAGGGACTGAAGCTTTCTTT
>TRBV6-5|NA|NA|TRBJ1-2
CASSLDRLRGYTF
TGTGCCAGCAGTCTTGACAGGCTAAGAGGCTACACCTTC
>TRBV28|NA|NA|TRBJ1-2
CASSRVRVNYGYTF
TGTGCCAGCAGTCGGGTCAGGGTGAACTATGGCTACACCTTC
>TRBV9|TRBD2|NA|TRBJ2-1
CASSDLLAGAFNEQFF
TGTGCCAGCAGCGATTTACTAGCGGGAGCTTTCAATGAGCAGTTCTTC
>TRBV2|TRBD2|NA|TRBJ2-5
CASSESREGYETQYF
TGTGCCAGCAGTGAAAGTAGGGAGGGATATGAGACCCAGTACTTC
>TRBV19|TRBD1|once|TRBJ1-4
CASSMGTGREKLFF
TGTGCCAGTAGTATGGGGACAGGGCGGGAAAAACTGTTTTTT
>TRBV30|NA|NA|TRBJ1-2
CAWSRGGPGYTF
TGTGCCTGGAGTCGAGGGGGACCTGGCTACACCTTC
>TRBV9|TRBD2|NA|TRBJ2-3
CASSPGLAGDVTDTQYF
TGTGCCAGCAGCCCAGGACTAGCGGGGGATGTCACAGATACGCAGTATTTT